The subject of this entry is one TCR beta chain. There are many counts of this clonotype. This receptor's antigen is unknown. Base qualities are not recorded, but no much larger clone differs from it by a single base. This sample was included in a study of regulatory T cells in long-lasting Graves disease (dated by TCRdb to the early 2020s). Regarding the study in general: Persistent Graves' disease was defined as persistently positive TSH receptor autoantibodies together with antithyroid drug treatment for over 5 years. Patients with persistent Graves' disease were compared with patients with newly diagnosed Graves' disease using TCR sequencing and RNA sequencing of peripheral blood. The study was conducted in China and was registered as a clinical trial. A total of roughly 35 samples underwent TCR sequencing: around 13 from persistent and around 20 from newly diagnosed Graves' disease patients. Antithyroid drugs had been taken for around 9.8 years on average by persistent Graves' disease patients in the clinical cohort.

The CDR3 numbers 13 residues from cysteine through phenylalanine. The CDR3 DNA has 39 bases and is translated from base 1. CDR1 and CDR2 are read off the germline V gene (reference sequence) as SGHAT and FQDESV. Trimming takes 3 bases from V and 1 base from J, and the germline ends sit 6 bases apart. What the study reported, not specific to this receptor: Compared with newly diagnosed patients, persistent Graves' disease patients had lower TCR Shannon entropy and fewer highly expanded clones, which suggests clonal expansion. Because the primary lesion, thyroid tissue, could not be accessed, the study looked at peripheral blood alone. Preferential use of TRBV28, TRBJ1-2 and TRBJ2-5 was observed in persistent disease, whereas TRBV20-1 and TRBJ2-1 were favored in newly diagnosed disease. Only the TCR beta chain was sequenced and analyzed. The authors acknowledged the small sample size as a limitation that may reduce accuracy. A larger number of public clonotypes was shared among persistent patients (around 2,700) than among newly diagnosed patients (roughly 970).

Libraries were built with multiplex PCR. This sample was sequenced with an Illumina HiSeq 4000. CDR3 regions were amplified by Arm-PCR with iRepertoire HTBI primers to construct TCR beta libraries. PCR products were gel purified before sequencing. On the study's bioinformatics: Gene usage analysis of CDR3 amino acid clonotypes relied on the approximately 62 TRBV and 13 to 15 TRBJ segments identified across samples. COPE and FqMerger were used to merge filtered high-quality paired reads into contigs. BLAST was used to align contigs to IMGT TRBV, TRBD and TRBJ reference genes, with CDR3 defined following IMGT. Any clonotype with a frequency above 0.1% was counted as a highly expanded clone. Shannon entropy served as the measure of repertoire diversity, while the Gini coefficient captured V-J evenness. A clonotype was considered public if more than one individual shared it. Using fastp at Q25 and MiXCR, TCRdb reprocessed the public reads and kept productive beta chains. Merged by CDR3 protein, the rows form single entries marked with the most common genes and DNA. TCRdb, rather than the study authors, made the V and J calls. The sample table lists about 470,000 distinct CDR3 sequences, around 20% of them with a count of one. The top ten clonotypes cover 6.5% to 8% of the sample.

What this sample's time point label stands for: persistent/refractory GD, antithyroid drugs over 5 years with positive TRAb. For both TCR sequencing and RNA sequencing, RNA was extracted from PBMCs using TRIzol. The diagnosis of Graves' disease followed American Thyroid Association guidelines. Patients for the study were recruited at an endocrinology department in Xi'an, China. Each patient gave about 9.1 milliliters of peripheral blood, collected in an EDTA anticoagulant tube. Ficoll Paque Plus density gradient separation was used to isolate PBMCs, and no further T cell sorting was done. An Agilent 2100 Bioanalyzer and agarose gel were used to check RNA quality, and a NanoDrop 2000 was used to measure RNA concentration.

This clonotype originated in a female donor with Graves disease. The sequencing used peripheral blood mononuclear cells (PBMCs), collected when the disease was refractory, from a patient treated with antithyroid drugs. The sequence is built from TRBV11-1 and TRBJ1-1; the D gene lacks a confident call. The DNA is TGTGCCAGCAGCTTCCTAGAGAACACTGAAGCTTTCTTT. This codes for CASSFLENTEAFF.